This T cell receptor beta chain is drawn from a study of CD8 T cells in Susac syndrome. Sequencing of TCR beta was carried out in blood CD8+ and CD4+ T cells. Isolation of CD8+ and CD4+ T cells was performed negatively, whereas enrichment of TEMRA cells was done by FACS. Random-hexamer reverse transcription was applied to about 0.45 to 1 ug RNA. The CDR3 of TCR beta was amplified by immunoSEQ multiplex PCR across 54 Vbeta and 13 Jbeta. In TCRdb, the immunoSEQ multiplex PCR reads were re-called with MiXCR into one record per CDR3 protein. The repertoire holds 210,000 or so distinct CDR3 sequences, with roughly 93% as singletons. This CDR3 is 17 amino acids long. Germline loops: CDR1 SGHVS, CDR2 FQNEAQ. The V and J ends lost 3 bases and 0 bases respectively, with 12 bases between them.

This chain uses TRBV7-8 with TRBJ1-6; a possible D gene is TRBD1 (5 bases). The clonotype was recovered from a human donor with Susac syndrome. Sequencing was performed on CD4+ T cells from PBMCs. Here the CDR3 DNA reads TGTGCCAGCAGCTTGGGGGACGCCAGCTCCTATAATTCACCCCTCCACTTT. Translated: CASSLGDASSYNSPLHF.